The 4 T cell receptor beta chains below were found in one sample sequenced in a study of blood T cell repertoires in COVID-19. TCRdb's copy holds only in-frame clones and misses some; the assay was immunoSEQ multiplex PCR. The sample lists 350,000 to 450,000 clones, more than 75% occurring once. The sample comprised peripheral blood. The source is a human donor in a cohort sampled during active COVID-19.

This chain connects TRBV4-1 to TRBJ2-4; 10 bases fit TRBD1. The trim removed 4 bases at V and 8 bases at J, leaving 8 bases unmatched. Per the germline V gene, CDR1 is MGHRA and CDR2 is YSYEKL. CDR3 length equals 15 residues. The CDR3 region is CASSPLRTGGDIQYF. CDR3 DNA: TGCGCCAGCAGCCCCCTCCGGACAGGGGGGGACATTCAGTACTTC.

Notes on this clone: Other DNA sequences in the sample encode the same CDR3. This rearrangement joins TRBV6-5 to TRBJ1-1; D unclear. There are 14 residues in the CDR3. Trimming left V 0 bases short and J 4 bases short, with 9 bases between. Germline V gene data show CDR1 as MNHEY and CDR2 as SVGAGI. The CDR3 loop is CASSYSSGGTEAFF. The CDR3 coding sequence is TGTGCCAGCAGTTACTCGAGTGGCGGCACTGAAGCTTTCTTT.

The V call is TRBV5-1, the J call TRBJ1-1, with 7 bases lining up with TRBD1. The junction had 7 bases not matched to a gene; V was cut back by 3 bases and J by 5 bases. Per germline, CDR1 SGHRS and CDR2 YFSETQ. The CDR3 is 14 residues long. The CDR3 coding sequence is TGCGCCAGCAGCTCATTGACAGGGCGGACTGAAGCTTTCTTT. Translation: CASSSLTGRTEAFF.

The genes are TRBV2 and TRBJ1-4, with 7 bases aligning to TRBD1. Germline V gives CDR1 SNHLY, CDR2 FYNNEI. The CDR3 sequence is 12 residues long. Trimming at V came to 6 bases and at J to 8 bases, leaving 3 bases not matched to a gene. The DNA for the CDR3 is TGTGCCAGCAGAAAGGACAGGGAAAAACTGTTTTTT. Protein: CASRKDREKLFF.